A selection of T cell receptor beta chains follows, all from one sample in a study of T-cell reconstitution after alpha-beta-depleted transplantation in children. MiXCR was run by TCRdb on the PCR reads, yielding one entry per CDR3 protein. There are about 110,000 distinct CDR3 sequences in the sample; 10% occur only once, and approximately 7.6% lies in the top ten. Sample: PBMCs from the stem cell graft donor, taken from the stem cell graft. Every receptor here comes from a human donor who donated a stem cell graft to a child with acute lymphoblastic leukemia. Each CDR3 is given with its conserved first and last residue. The D gene is left open where the match is weak. Only part of the rows carry a size: once, few, many, or a class if the clone is expanded.

size	V	J	D	DNA	CDR3
many	TRBV20-1	TRBJ2-7	TRBD2	TGCAGTGGAGGGACTAGCGGCTACGAGCAGTACTTC	CSGGTSGYEQYF
-	TRBV7-2	TRBJ2-3	TRBD2	TGTGCCAGCAGCTTAGCGCGGGTCGCTAGCGGGGGGGGAGATACGCAGTATTTT	CASSLARVASGGGDTQYF
many	TRBV18	TRBJ1-1	-	TGTGCCAGCTCACCAGCGTCTTATAACACTGAAGCTTTCTTT	CASSPASYNTEAFF
many	TRBV19	TRBJ2-7	-	TGTGCCAGTAGTCCTACAGTGCGGAGCTACGAGCAGTACTTC	CASSPTVRSYEQYF
many	TRBV5-1	TRBJ2-3	-	TGCGCCAGCAGCGGGATGACAGGTACAGATACGCAGTATTTT	CASSGMTGTDTQYF
once	TRBV5-5	TRBJ2-3	TRBD1	TGTGCCAGCAGCTTGGTAGGACAGGGGAGTACAGATACGCAGTATTTT	CASSLVGQGSTDTQYF
many	TRBV12-3/TRBV12-4	TRBJ1-5	-	TGTGCCAGCAGCTTAGACGGTGTTAGCAATCAGCCCCAGCATTTT	CASSLDGVSNQPQHF
many	TRBV20-1	TRBJ2-1	-	TGCAGTGCTAGCCTAAGGGGCGACTACAATGAGCAGTTCTTC	CSASLRGDYNEQFF
many	TRBV29-1	TRBJ2-1	TRBD2	TGCAGCGTTGGGAGAACTAGCGGGGGGGTCTACAATGAGCAGTTCTTC	CSVGRTSGGVYNEQFF
many	TRBV4-3	TRBJ1-5	-	TGCGCCAGCAGCCAAGAACGACGGATCTCCCAGCCCCAGCATTTT	CASSQERRISQPQHF
many	TRBV12-3/TRBV12-4	TRBJ1-2	TRBD1	TGTGCCAGCAGTTTTGAGGGGGCAGGACCCAACTATGGCTACACCTTC	CASSFEGAGPNYGYTF
many	TRBV28	TRBJ2-1	TRBD2	TGTGCCAGCAGTAAAGGGACTAGCGGGAGGTTGGAGTTCTTC	CASSKGTSGRLEFF
once	TRBV6-1	TRBJ1-2	-	TGTGCCAGCAATAGCCCGGGACACCAAAAAGGCTACACCTTC	CASNSPGHQKGYTF
many	TRBV20-1	TRBJ2-7	-	TGCAGTGCTAGAGCCCTCGCCGGGACTCCAATCTACGAGCAGTACTTC	CSARALAGTPIYEQYF
-	TRBV10-1	TRBJ2-3	-	TGCGCCAGCAGTGAGCCCCGGGCCAACGATCCCGATACGCAGTATTTT	CASSEPRANDPDTQYF
many	TRBV5-1	TRBJ2-3	-	TGCGCCAGCATGGTACAGCCCACAGATACGCAGTATTTT	CASMVQPTDTQYF
many	TRBV20-1	TRBJ2-3	TRBD2	TGCAGTGCTACCCCTAGCGGCCTCACAGATACGCAGTATTTT	CSATPSGLTDTQYF
many	TRBV29-1	TRBJ1-1	TRBD1	TGCAGCGTCTCAGGGGGACAGGTACCTCTAAAGGACCTGAACACTGAAGCTTTCTTT	CSVSGGQVPLKDLNTEAFF
many	TRBV9	TRBJ2-5	-	TGTGCCAGCAGCGTAGATGAGGGGGGACGCGAGACCCAGTACTTC	CASSVDEGGRETQYF
many	TRBV6-5	TRBJ1-2	-	TGTGCCAGCACCCTAACCTCCGGGATCAGCTATGGCTACACCTTC	CASTLTSGISYGYTF
many	TRBV29-1	TRBJ1-5	-	TGCAGCGTGCCCGGAGGGGCTGCCAATCAGCCCCAGCATTTT	CSVPGGAANQPQHF
many	TRBV7-8	TRBJ2-5	-	TGTGCCAGCAGCTCAACAGGGCTGGAGACCCAGTACTTC	CASSSTGLETQYF
many	TRBV5-1	TRBJ2-7	-	TGCGCCAGCAGCCCGGGACGGACGCGAACCGAGCAGTACTTC	CASSPGRTRTEQYF